The 30 T cell receptor beta chains in this list originate from one sample, sequenced in a study of blood T cell repertoires in COVID-19. Libraries were prepared by immunoSEQ multiplex PCR; TCRdb keeps only in-frame clonotypes and omits some of them. The sample contains more than 250,000 clones, roughly four fifths of which appear only once. Sample: PBMCs or T cells enriched from blood (not recorded which). The source of these receptors is a man aged 35 to 55 who had been exposed to COVID-19.

The CDR3 protein is CASSRRLAGVYEQYF. CDR3 coding DNA: TGTGCCAGCAGCCGTCGGCTAGCGGGAGTTTACGAGCAGTACTTC. The rearrangement joins TRBV14 to TRBJ2-7; 10 nucleotides agree with TRBD2. The CDR3 consists of 15 residues. The germline gives CDR1 SGHDN, CDR2 FVKESK. J gave up 4 bases and V 4 bases, and 7 bases lay outside the gene matches.

The V call is TRBV10-3, the J call TRBJ1-1, with 9 bases aligning to TRBD1. Germline CDR1 and CDR2: ENHRY and SYGVKD. CDR3 length equals 16 residues. Trimming took 7 bases from V and 7 from J; bases not matched to a gene: 16. DNA for the CDR3: TGTGCCATCACCTCATTTTGGACAGGGGTACTAAGTGAAGCTTTCTTT. Residues: CAITSFWTGVLSEAFF.

The rearrangement uses TRBV30 and TRBJ2-2, with D maybe TRBD2 (6 bases). The V gene lost 4 bases and the J gene lost 4 bases, with 16 bases spanning the gap. The V gene's germline CDR1 is GTSNPN and CDR2 SVGIG (reference sequence). This CDR3 has 15 amino acids. The CDR3 DNA follows: TGTGCCTGGACCGTGGGGGGTTTCGGCACCGGGGAGCTGTTTTTT. Amino acid sequence: CAWTVGGFGTGELFF.

This chain uses TRBV15 with TRBJ2-3, with D hard to call. Trimming cost V 3 bases and J 1 base, with 14 bases left between them. This CDR3 has 16 residues. CDR1 and CDR2 from the germline V gene are LNHNV and YYDKDF (reference sequence). The CDR3 nucleotides are TGTGCCACCAGCAGGCAAGGAGTGATACGCACAGATACGCAGTATTTT. This encodes CATSRQGVIRTDTQYF.

This chain uses TRBV30 with TRBJ1-2; tentative D call: TRBD1 (6 bases). This CDR3 is built from 16 residues. In germline, CDR1 is GTSNPN, CDR2 SVGIG (reference sequence). The V gene lost 4 bases and the J gene lost 7 bases, with 25 bases spanning the gap. CDR3 in DNA: TGTGCCTGGACTTTGGGCAGGGGTGGAGTATATAGTGGCTACACCTTC. Translation: CAWTLGRGGVYSGYTF.

The chain couples TRBV4-1 to TRBJ2-1, with 8 nucleotides matching TRBD2. Per the germline V gene, CDR1 is MGHRA and CDR2 is YSYEKL. This CDR3 spans 18 amino acids. V dropped 4 bases and J dropped 10; count of bases not matched to a gene: 21. The CDR3 DNA is TGCGCCAGCAGCCCTGGTGGTGCCGGGACTAGGAGGTTTGGGGAGCAGTTCTTC. It codes for CASSPGGAGTRRFGEQFF.

This chain connects TRBV6-5 to TRBJ2-7; 8 nucleotides agree with TRBD1. Germline trimming cut 0 bases from V and 5 bases from J; bases unmatched to any gene: 9. Germline V gives CDR1 MNHEY, CDR2 SVGAGI. This CDR3 spans 16 amino acids. CDR3 coding DNA: TGTGCCAGCAGTTACTCGACAGGGGCCCGGTACAACGAGCAGTACTTC. Translation gives CASSYSTGARYNEQYF.

The V gene is TRBV7-9, the J gene TRBJ1-2; the match to TRBD1 covers 8 bases. Losses at the gene ends were 4 bases for V and 8 bases for J; bases not matched to a gene: 9. The germline V gene has CDR1 SEHNR and CDR2 FQNEAQ (reference sequence). The length of the CDR3 is 14 residues. This chain's CDR3 is CASSSSTGAGGYTF. The CDR3 DNA is TGTGCCAGCAGCTCCTCGACAGGGGCAGGGGGCTACACCTTC.

The CDR3 sequence is CASSREGQTNEKLFF. CDR3 sequence (DNA): TGCGCCAGCAGCCGAGAGGGGCAAACTAATGAAAAACTGTTTTTT. The V gene is TRBV4-1, the J gene TRBJ1-4; D is possibly TRBD1 (5 bases). This CDR3 contains 15 residues. V dropped 4 bases and J dropped 1 base, with 10 bases sitting between them. Germline-derived CDR1 and CDR2 are MGHRA and YSYEKL.

The CDR3 protein is CASSEGQGLPYEQYF. The CDR3 nucleotides are TGTGCCAGCAGTGAAGGGCAGGGGTTACCCTACGAGCAGTACTTC. The gene calls are TRBV6-1 and TRBJ2-7, with D possibly being TRBD1 (6 bases). This CDR3 region has 15 residues. CDR1 and CDR2 from the germline V gene are MNHNS and SASEGT. Trimming stripped 1 base from V and 2 bases from J, with 12 bases between.

V gene TRBV19 combines with J gene TRBJ1-5, with D perhaps TRBD1 (5 bases). The germline V and J ends were trimmed by 6 bases and 3 bases, with 12 bases remaining between them. Germline loops: CDR1 LNHDA, CDR2 SQIVND (reference sequence). CDR3 length equals 14 residues. The DNA for the CDR3 is TGTGCCAGTAGGCCGGGGGGAATCAATCAGCCCCAGCATTTT. This sequence encodes CASRPGGINQPQHF.

This chain joins TRBV7-3 and TRBJ2-3; TRBD1 aligns across 7 bases. The germline V gene encodes CDR1 SGHTA and CDR2 FQGTGA. CDR3 size: 14 residues. V dropped 5 bases and J dropped 0; count of bases not matched to a gene: 2. CDR3 region: CASSQTGSTDTQYF. In DNA form, the CDR3 reads TGTGCCAGCAGCCAGACAGGGAGCACAGATACGCAGTATTTT.

The chain recombines TRBV29-1 with TRBJ2-7; D perhaps matches TRBD1 (5 bases). Trimming took 4 bases from V and 1 from J, leaving 11 bases between them. There are 13 residues in the CDR3. CDR1 is SQVTM, CDR2 ANQGSEA, per germline. DNA of the CDR3: TGCAGCGTTGGGCAGGGCAGATCCTACGAGCAGTACTTC. Its protein product is CSVGQGRSYEQYF.

This chain connects TRBV11-2 to TRBJ1-1; D call uncertain. The CDR3 has 15 residues. V lost 4 bases to trimming and J lost 1 base, with 13 bases between them. The germline gives CDR1 SGHAT, CDR2 FQNNGV. CDR3 bases: TGTGCCAGCAGCTCCATCCGGGATAAGAACACTGAAGCTTTCTTT. Translating it yields CASSSIRDKNTEAFF.

This clone was seen only once. The chain recombines TRBV30 with TRBJ1-2; tentative D call: TRBD1 (5 bases). The germline V gene encodes CDR1 GTSNPN and CDR2 SVGIG (reference sequence). The CDR3 loop spans 14 amino acids. V lost 4 bases, J lost 4 bases, and 16 bases lay in between. The CDR3 bases are TGTGCCTGGAAGGTGGGGGAGGGTCCCTATGGCTACACCTTC. Protein product: CAWKVGEGPYGYTF.

The CDR3 region is CASSPLHEQYF. The CDR3, as DNA: TGTGCCAGCAGTCCCCTACACGAGCAGTACTTC. This sequence joins TRBV2 and TRBJ2-7; D ambiguous. Germline V gives CDR1 SNHLY, CDR2 FYNNEI. Trimming shortened V by 5 bases and J by 5 bases, and 7 bases separated the two germline ends. This CDR3 is built from 11 residues.

This chain joins TRBV11-3 and TRBJ2-1; D unresolved. From germline, CDR1 is SGHNT and CDR2 YENEEA. This CDR3 has 14 residues. Between the trimmed V and J ends, which lost 1 base and 8 bases, there was a span of 12 bases. CDR3: CASSLVDWRDEQFF. CDR3 bases: TGTGCCAGCAGCTTAGTCGACTGGCGCGATGAGCAGTTCTTC. Variable domain in full (rest from reference TRBV11-3 and TRBJ2-1): EAGVVQSPRYKIIEKKQPVAFWCNPISGHNTLYWYLQNLGQGPELLIRYENEEAVDDSQLPKDRFSAERLKGVDSTLKIQPAELGDSAVYLCASSLVDWRDEQFFGPGTRLTVL.

This clone was seen only a few times. The rearrangement joins TRBV24-1 to TRBJ2-7; maybe TRBD1 (6 bases). V was shortened by 3 bases and J by 2 bases, with 7 bases between the two germline ends. The CDR3 consists of 13 residues. CDR1 and CDR2 from the germline V gene are KGHDR and SFDVKD. CDR3 nucleotide sequence: TGTGCCACCAGTGATCCAGGGGCCTACGAGCAGTACTTC. Encoded protein: CATSDPGAYEQYF.

The chain is built from TRBV10-1 and TRBJ1-2; D is perhaps TRBD1 (6 bases). The CDR3 is made up of 14 amino acids. The germline CDR1 and CDR2 sequences are WNHNN and SYGVQD (reference sequence). The V end lost 0 bases, the J end lost 7 bases, and 12 bases lay between the germline ends. The CDR3 DNA follows: TGCGCCAGCAGTGAGTCTGGACAGTTGAGTGGCTACACCTTC. This sequence encodes CASSESGQLSGYTF.

J is TRBJ1-5 and V is TRBV28; TRBD1 is a possible D gene (5 bases). CDR1 and CDR2 (germline): MDHEN, SYDVKM. The CDR3 extends over 15 amino acids. The ends were cut back, 5 bases at V and 4 bases at J, with 15 bases in the middle. The CDR3 region has the DNA TGTGCCAGCAGTCCTTATCGGGGGGGTAATCAGCCCCAGCATTTT. This codes for CASSPYRGGNQPQHF.

J is TRBJ2-7 and V is TRBV12-3 or TRBV12-4; D is unclear. The ends were cut back, 6 bases at V and 0 bases at J, with 6 bases in the middle. The CDR3 runs 12 residues. The CDR3 bases are TGTGCCAGCAGGTCCAACTCCTACGAGCAGTACTTC. This translates into CASRSNSYEQYF.

This clone was observed a single time. J is TRBJ2-3 and V is TRBV9; 8 bases are a match to TRBD2. The CDR3 consists of 16 residues. The V segment lost 0 bases and the J segment 0 bases; nucleotides outside the gene matches: 3. Germline-derived CDR1 and CDR2 are SGDLS and YYNGEE. The CDR3 protein is CASSVAGGRSTDTQYF. Written as DNA, the CDR3 is TGTGCCAGCAGCGTAGCTGGCGGGAGGAGCACAGATACGCAGTATTTT.

The chain uses TRBV3-1 (or the pseudogene TRBV3-2) and TRBJ2-4, with D hard to call. CDR1 and CDR2 from the germline V gene are LGHDT and YNNKEL (reference sequence). V gave up 6 bases and J gave up 0 bases, with 9 bases separating them. There are 14 residues in the CDR3. The CDR3 DNA reads as TGTGCCAGCAGTCAAATACTAGCCAAAAACATTCAGTACTTC. Encoded protein: CASSQILAKNIQYF.

This rearrangement joins TRBV21-1 to TRBJ2-5; the D segment call TRBD2 is taken from the table without a DNA check. TRBV21-1 is flagged as a pseudogene. This CDR3 is 16 amino acids long. The CDR3, as DNA: TGTGCCAGCAGCAAAGATCCTAGCGGGAGCAAGGTGACCCAGTACTTC. Its translation is CASSKDPSGSKVTQYF.

This clone was seen a handful of times. The chain joins TRBV24-1 to TRBJ1-2; a possible D gene is TRBD1 (6 bases). The ends were cut back, 5 bases at V and 5 bases at J, with 14 bases in the middle. CDR1 is KGHDR and CDR2 is SFDVKD in the germline V gene. This CDR3 has 14 residues. As DNA, the CDR3 is TGTGCCACCAGTGGCGGACAGCAGCCTTATGGCTACACCTTC. It yields the protein CATSGGQQPYGYTF.

The chain combines TRBV2 with TRBJ1-5; the match to TRBD1 covers 7 bases. The CDR3 length is 14 residues. CDR1 and CDR2 from the germline V gene are SNHLY and FYNNEI. V was clipped by 9 bases and J by 5 bases; unmatched bases: 10. CDR3 sequence: CASREGAPDQPQHF. CDR3 nucleotide sequence: TGTGCCAGTCGAGAGGGGGCGCCGGATCAGCCCCAGCATTTT.

The chain joins TRBV27 to TRBJ2-7; 12 bases map to TRBD2. The germline gives CDR1 MNHEY, CDR2 SMNVEV (reference sequence). This CDR3 region has 15 residues. Trimming cost V 6 bases and J 3 bases; bases outside gene matches: 6. CDR3 sequence reads: CASSPGLAGHYEQYF. CDR3 nucleotides: TGTGCCAGCAGCCCCGGACTAGCGGGACACTACGAGCAGTACTTC.

This clone was recorded a few times. The chain links TRBV2 to TRBJ2-2; 15 positions agree with TRBD2. Trimming took 6 bases from V and 4 from J; bases not matched to a gene: 6. The CDR3 runs 17 residues. Per the germline V gene, CDR1 is SNHLY and CDR2 is FYNNEI. The CDR3 region is CASRVGGLAGGTGELFF. The CDR3 nucleotides are TGTGCCAGCAGGGTTGGGGGACTAGCGGGAGGCACCGGGGAGCTGTTTTTT.

The J gene is TRBJ2-5, the V gene TRBV7-8, with a possible D match to TRBD2 (6 bases). CDR1 is SGHVS and CDR2 is FQNEAQ in the germline V gene. This CDR3 has 20 amino acids. With 2 bases removed from V and 4 bases from J, the gap between germline ends came to 29 bases. The CDR3, as DNA: TGTGCCAGCAGCTTAATAGCGCGCGCGGCGGGATGGCAAAGGCCAGAGACCCAGTACTTC. Its translation: CASSLIARAAGWQRPETQYF.

This chain connects TRBV6-5 to TRBJ1-3; the match to TRBD1 covers 9 bases. This CDR3 has 16 amino acids. The J segment lost 7 bases and the V segment lost 2 bases, leaving 9 bases of the junction unmatched. The germline V gene has CDR1 MNHEY and CDR2 SVGAGI. The CDR3 nucleotides are TGTGCCAGCAGTTACGTCGGGACAGGGAGCCTGAACACCATATATTTT. This encodes CASSYVGTGSLNTIYF.